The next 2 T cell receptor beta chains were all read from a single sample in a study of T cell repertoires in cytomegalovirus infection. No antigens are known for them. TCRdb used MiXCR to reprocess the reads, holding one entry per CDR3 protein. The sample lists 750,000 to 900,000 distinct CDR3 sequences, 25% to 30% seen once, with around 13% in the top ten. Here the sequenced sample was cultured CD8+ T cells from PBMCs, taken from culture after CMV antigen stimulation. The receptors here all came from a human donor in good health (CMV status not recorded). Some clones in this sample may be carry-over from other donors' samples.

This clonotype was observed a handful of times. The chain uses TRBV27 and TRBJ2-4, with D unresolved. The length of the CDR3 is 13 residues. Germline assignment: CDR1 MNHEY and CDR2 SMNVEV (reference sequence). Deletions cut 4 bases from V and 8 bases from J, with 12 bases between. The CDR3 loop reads CASSSTDVDIQYF. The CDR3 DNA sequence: TGTGCCAGCAGTTCTACGGATGTGGACATTCAGTACTTC.

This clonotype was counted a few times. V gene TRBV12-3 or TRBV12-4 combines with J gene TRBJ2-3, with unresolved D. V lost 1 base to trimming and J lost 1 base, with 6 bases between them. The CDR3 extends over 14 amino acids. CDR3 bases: TGTGCCAGCAGTTTAGAAACGCGCACAGATACGCAGTATTTT. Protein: CASSLETRTDTQYF.